This T cell receptor (beta chain) was identified in a study of blood T cell repertoires in COVID-19. Using immunoSEQ multiplex PCR, the repertoire was profiled, and TCRdb retains in-frame clones only, with some absent. The sample lists 130,000 or so clones, 70% to 90% occurring once. This clone has a single count. The CDR3 has 16 amino acids. V lost 6 bases, J lost 6 bases, and 8 bases stayed unmatched. Germline V lookup: CDR1 LGHNA, CDR2 YNFKEQ. The chain uses TRBV4-2 and TRBJ2-2; 12 bases map to TRBD2. This clonotype was obtained from a woman aged 55-75 years with acute or convalescent COVID-19. Specimen: peripheral blood. CDR3 nucleotide sequence: TGTGCCAGCAGTCAACTAGCGGGGGGCATCTCCGGGGAGCTGTTTTTT. Encoded protein: CASSQLAGGISGELFF.